A selection of T cell receptor beta chains follows, all from one sample in a study of graft-versus-host responses after intestinal transplantation. TCRdb's copy holds only in-frame clones and misses some; the assay was immunoSEQ multiplex PCR. The sample holds under 100,000 clones, around 90% seen once. No antigen has been identified for these receptors. Here the sequenced sample was unstimulated CD8+ T cells sorted from spleen or lymph node cells, taken before transplant. The receptors derive from a human donor who was the organ donor for an intestinal transplant. Each CDR3 is given with its conserved first and last residue. Fields, in order: J gene, V gene, CDR3 protein.

>TRBJ2-3|TRBV4-3
CASSQTGLGGADTQYF
>TRBJ2-1|TRBV7-3
CASSLGLAGYNEQFF
>TRBJ2-3|TRBV7-2
CASSPTSGGTDTQYF
>TRBJ2-3|TRBV5-4
CASSLEVAGTDTQYF
>TRBJ2-7|TRBV19
CASSPWDSNEQYF
>TRBJ2-1|TRBV5-1
CASSLAWGPYNEQFF
>TRBJ2-7|TRBV11-1
CASSLSPGRYEQYF
>TRBJ1-5|TRBV7-6
CASSLGKGGGQPQHF
>TRBJ2-7|TRBV6-5
CASSSIGDRPSYEQYF
>TRBJ1-2|TRBV4-2
CASSQGFQGYGYTF
>TRBJ2-7|TRBV13
CASSLQTGLGEQYF
>TRBJ2-5|TRBV14
CASSQAVLAGALQETQYF
>TRBJ2-7|TRBV4-3
CASSQGVAGGYEQYF